This TCR beta chain was observed in a study of CD8 T cells in ankylosing spondylitis. From the 5' RACE reads, TCRdb called clonotypes with MiXCR, one entry per CDR3 protein. The profile shows 150,000 or so distinct CDR3 sequences, around 32% of them singletons. This clonotype was picked up many times. From germline, CDR1 is LNHNV and CDR2 YYDKDF (reference sequence). This CDR3 spans 17 amino acids. Trimming took 0 bases from V and 0 from J; bases not matched to a gene: 6. V is TRBV15 and J is TRBJ2-3; 7 bases match TRBD2. This TCR was sampled from a male donor with ankylosing spondylitis. What was sequenced was synovial fluid, either unsorted or a sorted T cell fraction (not recorded which). CDR3 DNA sequence: TGTGCCACCAGCAGAGACACGGGAGGCCCAAGCACAGATACGCAGTATTTT. Translation: CATSRDTGGPSTDTQYF.